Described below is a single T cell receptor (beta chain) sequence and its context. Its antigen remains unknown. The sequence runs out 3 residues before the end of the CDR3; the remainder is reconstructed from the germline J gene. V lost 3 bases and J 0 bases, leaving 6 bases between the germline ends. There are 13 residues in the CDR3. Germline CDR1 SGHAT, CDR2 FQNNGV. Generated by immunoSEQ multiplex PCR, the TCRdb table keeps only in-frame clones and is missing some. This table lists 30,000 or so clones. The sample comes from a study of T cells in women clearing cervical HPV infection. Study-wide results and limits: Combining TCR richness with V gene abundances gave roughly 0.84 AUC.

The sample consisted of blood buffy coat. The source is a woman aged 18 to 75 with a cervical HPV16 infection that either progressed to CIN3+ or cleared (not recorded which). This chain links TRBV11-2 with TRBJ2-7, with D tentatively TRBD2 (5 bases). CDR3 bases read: TGTGCCAGCAGCTTGGACTTCTCCTACGAG. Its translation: CASSLDFSYE. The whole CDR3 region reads CASSLDFSYEQYF.